The present T cell receptor beta chain was sequenced within a study of blood T cell repertoires in COVID-19. Study-level information: Sites in the United States, Italy and Spain provided acute and convalescent COVID-19 samples.

Original methodology: Nucleated cell number was recorded as an estimate derived from reference gene primer amplification. Profiling relied on immunoSEQ multiplex PCR, and the TCRdb table lists in-frame clones only, not all of them. Clone size and the V and J calls come from that table; the DNA yielded D and trimming. The repertoire includes 150,000 to 200,000 clones, approximately 91% of them detected once, and approximately 0.8% sits in the top ten. The CDR3 is 12 amino acids. Trimming removed 11 bases from V and 3 bases from J; junction bases left unmatched: 7. Germline V lookup: CDR1 MNHEY, CDR2 SVGAGI. Participant ages covered roughly 18 to 89 years across around 25 US areas. Participant-reported clinical history was the basis for cohort assignment.

The source material was PBMCs or T cells enriched from blood (not recorded which). This sequence was found in a young woman who had recovered from COVID-19. J is TRBJ2-7 and V is TRBV6-5; 7 positions match TRBD1. The CDR3 DNA reads TGTGCCGGACCGGGACAGATCTACGAGCAGTACTTC. As protein: CAGPGQIYEQYF.